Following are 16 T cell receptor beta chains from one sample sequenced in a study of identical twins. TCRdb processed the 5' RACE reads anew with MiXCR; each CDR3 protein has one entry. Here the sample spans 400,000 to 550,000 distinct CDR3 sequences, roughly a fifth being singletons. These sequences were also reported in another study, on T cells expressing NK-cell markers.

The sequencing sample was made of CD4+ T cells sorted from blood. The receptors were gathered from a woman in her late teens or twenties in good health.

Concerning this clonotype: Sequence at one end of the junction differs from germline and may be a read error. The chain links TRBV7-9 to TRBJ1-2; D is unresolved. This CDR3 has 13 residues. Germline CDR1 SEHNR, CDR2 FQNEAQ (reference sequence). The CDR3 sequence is CASSLGGSSPMVF. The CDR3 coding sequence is TGTGCCAGCAGCTTAGGTGGCAGCAGCCCCATGGTCTTC.

CDR3 protein: CASSLGDRDVETQYF. CDR3 sequence (DNA): TGTGCCAGCAGCTTAGGGGACAGGGACGTCGAGACCCAGTACTTC. V gene TRBV7-9 combines with J gene TRBJ2-5, with TRBD1 matching 9 bases. The V gene's germline CDR1 is SEHNR and CDR2 FQNEAQ (reference sequence). V gave up 1 base and J gave up 5 bases; unmatched junction bases: 5. The CDR3 sequence is 15 residues long.

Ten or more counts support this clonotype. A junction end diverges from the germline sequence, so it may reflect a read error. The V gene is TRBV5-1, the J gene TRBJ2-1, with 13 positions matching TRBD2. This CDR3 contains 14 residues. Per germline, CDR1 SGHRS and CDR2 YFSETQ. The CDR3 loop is CASSRTSGSNEQFF. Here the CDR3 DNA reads TGTGCCAGCAGTCGGACTAGCGGGAGTAATGAGCAGTTCTTC. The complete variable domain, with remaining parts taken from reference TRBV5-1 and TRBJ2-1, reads KAGVTQTPRYLIKTRGQQVTLSCSPISGHRSVSWYQQTPGQGLQFLFEYFSETQRNKGNFPGRFSGRQFSNSRSEMNVSTLELGDSALYLCASSRTSGSNEQFFGPGTRLTVL.

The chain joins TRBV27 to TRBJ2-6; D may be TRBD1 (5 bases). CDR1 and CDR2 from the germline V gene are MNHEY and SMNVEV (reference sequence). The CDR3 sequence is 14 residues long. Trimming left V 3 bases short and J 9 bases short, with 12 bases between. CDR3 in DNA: TGTGCCAGCAGTTTTCAGGGCACTATCAACGTCCTGACTTTC. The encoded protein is CASSFQGTINVLTF. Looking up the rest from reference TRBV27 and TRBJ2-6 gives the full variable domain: EAQVTQNPRYLITVTGKKLTVTCSQNMNHEYMSWYRQDPGLGLRQIYYSMNVEVTDKGDVPEGYKVSRKEKRNFPLILESPSPNQTSLYFCASSFQGTINVLTFGAGSRLTVL.

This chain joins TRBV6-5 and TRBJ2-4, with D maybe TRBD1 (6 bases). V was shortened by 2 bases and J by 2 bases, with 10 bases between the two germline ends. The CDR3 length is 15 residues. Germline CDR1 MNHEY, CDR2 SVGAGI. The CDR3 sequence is CASSYAGQTKNIQYF. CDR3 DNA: TGTGCCAGCAGTTACGCTGGACAGACCAAAAACATTCAGTACTTC.

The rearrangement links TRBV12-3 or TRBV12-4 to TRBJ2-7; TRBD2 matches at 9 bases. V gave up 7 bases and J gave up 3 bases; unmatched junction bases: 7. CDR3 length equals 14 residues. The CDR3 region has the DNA TGTGCCAGCAACAAGGGAGCGGGGGGCTACGAGCAGTACTTC. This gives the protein CASNKGAGGYEQYF.

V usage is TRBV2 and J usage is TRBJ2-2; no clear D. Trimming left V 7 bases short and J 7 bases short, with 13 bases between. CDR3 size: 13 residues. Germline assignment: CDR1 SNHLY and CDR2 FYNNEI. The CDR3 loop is CASKENWDGELFF. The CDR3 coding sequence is TGTGCCAGCAAGGAGAATTGGGACGGGGAGCTGTTTTTT.

The CDR3 reads CASRDSANTGELFF. The DNA of the CDR3 is TGTGCCAGCAGGGACAGTGCGAACACCGGGGAGCTGTTTTTT. The gene calls are TRBV7-9 and TRBJ2-2; the D gene is possibly TRBD1 (6 bases). The CDR3 is made up of 14 amino acids. Germline CDR1 reads SEHNR; CDR2 reads FQNEAQ (reference sequence). The germline V and J ends were trimmed by 6 bases and 0 bases, with 8 bases remaining between them.

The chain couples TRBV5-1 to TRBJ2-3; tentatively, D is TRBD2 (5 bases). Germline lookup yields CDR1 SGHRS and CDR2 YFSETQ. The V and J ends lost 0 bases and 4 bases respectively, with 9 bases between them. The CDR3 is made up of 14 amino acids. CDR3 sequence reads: CASSLASSADTQYF. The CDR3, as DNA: TGCGCCAGCAGCTTGGCCAGTAGCGCAGATACGCAGTATTTT.

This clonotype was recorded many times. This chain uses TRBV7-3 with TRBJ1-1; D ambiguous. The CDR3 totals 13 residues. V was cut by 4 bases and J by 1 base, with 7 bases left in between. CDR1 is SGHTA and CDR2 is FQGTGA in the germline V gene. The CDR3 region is CASSSQPNTEAFF. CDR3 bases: TGTGCCAGCAGCTCCCAACCGAACACTGAAGCTTTCTTT.

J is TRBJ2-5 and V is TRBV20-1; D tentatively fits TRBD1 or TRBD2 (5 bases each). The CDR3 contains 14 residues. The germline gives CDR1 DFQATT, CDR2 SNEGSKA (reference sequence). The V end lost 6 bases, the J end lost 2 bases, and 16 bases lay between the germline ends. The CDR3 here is CSACRGAAQETQYF. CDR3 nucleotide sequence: TGCAGTGCCTGTAGGGGAGCGGCTCAAGAGACCCAGTACTTC.

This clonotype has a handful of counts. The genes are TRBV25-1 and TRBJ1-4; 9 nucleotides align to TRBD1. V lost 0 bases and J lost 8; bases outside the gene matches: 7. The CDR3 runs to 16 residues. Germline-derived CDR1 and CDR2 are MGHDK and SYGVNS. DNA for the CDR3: TGTGCCAGCAGTGAATATCGCGACAGGGGGGAAGAAAAACTGTTTTTT. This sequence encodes CASSEYRDRGEEKLFF.

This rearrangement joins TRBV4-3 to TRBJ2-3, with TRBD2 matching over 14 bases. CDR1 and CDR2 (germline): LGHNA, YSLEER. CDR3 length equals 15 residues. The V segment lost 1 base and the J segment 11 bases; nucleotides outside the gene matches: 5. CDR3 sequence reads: CASSQVRLAGGEQYF. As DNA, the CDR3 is TGCGCCAGCAGCCAAGTGAGACTAGCGGGAGGGGAGCAGTATTTT.

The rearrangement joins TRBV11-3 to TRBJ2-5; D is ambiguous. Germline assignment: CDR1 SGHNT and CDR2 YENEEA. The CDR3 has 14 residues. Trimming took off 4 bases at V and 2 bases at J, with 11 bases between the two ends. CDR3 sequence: CASSSTANQETQYF. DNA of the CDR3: TGTGCCAGCAGCTCCACAGCGAATCAAGAGACCCAGTACTTC.

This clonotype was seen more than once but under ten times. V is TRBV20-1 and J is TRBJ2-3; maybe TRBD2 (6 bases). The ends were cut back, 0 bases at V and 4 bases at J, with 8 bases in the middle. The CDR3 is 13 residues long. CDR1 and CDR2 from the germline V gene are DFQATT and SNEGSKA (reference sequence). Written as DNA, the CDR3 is TGCAGTGCTAGAGAGGAGGGGCCAGATACGCAGTATTTT. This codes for CSAREEGPDTQYF.

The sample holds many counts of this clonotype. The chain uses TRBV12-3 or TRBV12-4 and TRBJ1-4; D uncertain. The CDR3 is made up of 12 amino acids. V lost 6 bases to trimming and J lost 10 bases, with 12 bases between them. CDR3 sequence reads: CASRPGRGKLFF. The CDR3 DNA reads TGTGCCAGCAGACCTGGACGGGGAAAACTGTTTTTT.